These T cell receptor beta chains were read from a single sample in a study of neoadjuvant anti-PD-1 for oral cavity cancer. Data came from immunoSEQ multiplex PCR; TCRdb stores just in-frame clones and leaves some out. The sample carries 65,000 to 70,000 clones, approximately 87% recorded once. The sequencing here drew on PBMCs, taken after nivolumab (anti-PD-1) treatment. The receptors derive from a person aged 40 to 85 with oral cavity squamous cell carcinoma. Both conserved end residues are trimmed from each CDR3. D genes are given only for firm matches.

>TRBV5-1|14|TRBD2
ASSSGGLAGDDTQY
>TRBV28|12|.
ASSYRGRVLNAF
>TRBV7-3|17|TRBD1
ASSLIGIAGTGKDNEQF
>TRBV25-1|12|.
ASSPAARLTEAF
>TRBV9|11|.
ASSASFSDTQY
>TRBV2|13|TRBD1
ATRWWTGRSTEAF
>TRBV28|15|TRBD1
ASTLPLGTGGPTEAF
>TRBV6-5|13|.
ASSYWGGRPDTQY
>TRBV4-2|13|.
ASSQDDALSYEQY
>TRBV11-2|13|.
ASSLGYRAKQPQH
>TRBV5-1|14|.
ASSLDVGLSLETQY
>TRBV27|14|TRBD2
ASSLSGIAGPLEQF
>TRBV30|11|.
AWSSLSGGELF
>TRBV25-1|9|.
ASSPRVEQF
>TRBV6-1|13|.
ASSGSSYSNQPQH
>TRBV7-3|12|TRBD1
ASSRGQGAYEQY
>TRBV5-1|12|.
ASTGDSSYNEQF
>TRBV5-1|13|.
ASSLISGMNTEAF
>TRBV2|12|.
ASSAGLETYEQY
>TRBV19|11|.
ASSGLAFETQY
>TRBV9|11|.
ASSGGPAYKQY
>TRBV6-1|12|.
ATRPSTNTGELF
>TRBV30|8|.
AWSRQKLF
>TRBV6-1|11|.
ASRKILGGGYT
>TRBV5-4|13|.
ASSRDTIGANVLT
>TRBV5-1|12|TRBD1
ASSLRQGAGKLF
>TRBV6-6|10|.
ASSYRTTQAF
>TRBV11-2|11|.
ASSLVQNTEAF
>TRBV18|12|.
ASSSEGENYGYT
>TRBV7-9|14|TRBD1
ASSLGQSATNEKLF
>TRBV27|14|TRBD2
ASSSAWRTSSYEQY
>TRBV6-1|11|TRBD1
ASSVRQGLEAF
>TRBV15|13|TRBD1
ATSRDGTGTMGAF
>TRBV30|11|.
AWSRQVTYEQY
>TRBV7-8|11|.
ASSLANGAEQY
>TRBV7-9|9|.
ASSATYEQY
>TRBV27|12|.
ASSSLQLHEKLF
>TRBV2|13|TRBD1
ASSYRTGYNQPQH
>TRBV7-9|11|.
ASDRLPGYEQY
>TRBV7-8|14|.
ASSNRVRGMNTEAF